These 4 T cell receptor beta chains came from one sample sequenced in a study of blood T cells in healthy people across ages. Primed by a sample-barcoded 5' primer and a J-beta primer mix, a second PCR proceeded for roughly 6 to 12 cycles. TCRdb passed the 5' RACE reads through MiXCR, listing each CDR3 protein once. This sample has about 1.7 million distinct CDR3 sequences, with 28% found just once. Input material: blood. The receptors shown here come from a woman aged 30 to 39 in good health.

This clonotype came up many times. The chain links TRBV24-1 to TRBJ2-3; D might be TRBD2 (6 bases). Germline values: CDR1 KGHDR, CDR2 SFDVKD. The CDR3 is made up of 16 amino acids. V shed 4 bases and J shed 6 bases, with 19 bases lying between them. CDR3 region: CATSDPGAGPDDTQYF. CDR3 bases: TGTGCCACCAGTGACCCCGGAGCGGGTCCAGACGATACGCAGTATTTT.

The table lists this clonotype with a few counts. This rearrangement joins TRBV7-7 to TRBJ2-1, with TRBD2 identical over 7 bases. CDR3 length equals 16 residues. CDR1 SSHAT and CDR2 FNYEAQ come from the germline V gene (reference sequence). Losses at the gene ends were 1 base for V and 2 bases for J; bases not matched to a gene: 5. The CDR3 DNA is TGTGCCAGCAGCTTAGAACCTAGCGGACCCTACAATGAGCAGTTCTTC. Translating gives CASSLEPSGPYNEQFF.

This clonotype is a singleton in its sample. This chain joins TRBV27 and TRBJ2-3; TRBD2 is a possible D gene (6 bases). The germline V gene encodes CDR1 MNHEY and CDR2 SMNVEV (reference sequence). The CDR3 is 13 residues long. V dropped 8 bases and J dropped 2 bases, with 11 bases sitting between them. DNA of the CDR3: TGTGCCAGCGGGGGACTCCTCACAGATACGCAGTATTTT. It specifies CASGGLLTDTQYF.

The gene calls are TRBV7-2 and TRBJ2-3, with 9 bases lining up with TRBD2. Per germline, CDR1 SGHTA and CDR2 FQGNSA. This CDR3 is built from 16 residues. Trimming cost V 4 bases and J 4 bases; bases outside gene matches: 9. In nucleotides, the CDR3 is TGTGCCAGCAGCTATCTCCGAGCGGGGGGAGCAGATACGCAGTATTTT. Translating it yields CASSYLRAGGADTQYF.